Shown below are 25 T cell receptor beta chains from a single sample sequenced in a study of cytomegalovirus exposure and HLA in healthy donors. Both 60 Vbeta primers and 13 Jbeta primers went into the PCR. Assay used: immunoSEQ multiplex PCR; TCRdb lists only in-frame clones, some missing. The data contain roughly 66,000 clones, around three quarters of them singletons. The sample taken for sequencing was PBMCs. These receptors originate from a middle-aged man in good health and CMV-seronegative.

The chain combines TRBV30 with TRBJ2-7, with 9 nucleotides matching TRBD2. V trimming: 4 bases; J trimming: 0 bases; junction bases outside the gene matches: 10. CDR1 is GTSNPN, CDR2 SVGIG, per germline (reference sequence). This CDR3 has 16 residues. This CDR3 reads CAWKGGGAIRSYEQYF. CDR3 bases: TGTGCCTGGAAGGGCGGGGGGGCCATCCGCTCCTACGAGCAGTACTTC.

CDR3 protein: CASHGQGRTGELFF. The CDR3 nucleotides read TGTGCCAGCCACGGACAGGGAAGGACCGGGGAGCTGTTTTTT. The chain combines TRBV5-6 with TRBJ2-2, with 8 bases fitting TRBD1. The CDR3 is 14 residues long. V lost 7 bases and J lost 5; bases outside the gene matches: 7. Germline V CDR1 and CDR2: SGHDT, YYEEEE.

The rearrangement links TRBV5-4 to TRBJ2-7; 9 bases line up with TRBD1. V gave up 4 bases and J gave up 2 bases; unmatched junction bases: 7. The germline V gene encodes CDR1 SGHNT and CDR2 YYREEE (reference sequence). The CDR3 runs to 15 residues. CDR3: CASSKRGQGAYEQYF. The CDR3 DNA reads as TGTGCCAGCAGCAAAAGGGGACAGGGAGCCTACGAGCAGTACTTC.

CDR3 amino acids: CASSSYQRAGNTEAFF. DNA for the CDR3: TGCGCCAGCAGCTCCTACCAGCGGGCCGGGAACACTGAAGCTTTCTTT. This chain connects TRBV5-1 to TRBJ1-1; D is ambiguous. The V gene lost 3 bases and the J gene lost 1 base, with 16 bases spanning the gap. The CDR3 loop spans 16 amino acids. Germline V gene sequence: CDR1 SGHRS, CDR2 YFSETQ.

This clone was counted once. The chain's CDR3 is CASSSTGGWNTEAFF. The CDR3 coding sequence is TGTGCCAGCAGCTCAACAGGGGGCTGGAACACTGAAGCTTTCTTT. V is TRBV7-6 and J is TRBJ1-1; 9 bases map to TRBD1. V lost 4 bases and J lost 1; bases outside the gene matches: 4. Germline CDR1 reads SGHVS; CDR2 reads FNYEAQ. This CDR3 comprises 15 residues.

CDR3 protein: CASSYETGQRYEQYF. The CDR3 coding sequence is TGTGCCAGCAGTTACGAGACAGGCCAACGCTACGAGCAGTACTTC. The gene calls are TRBV6-5 and TRBJ2-7; maybe TRBD1 (6 bases). Germline V CDR1 and CDR2: MNHEY, SVGAGI. This CDR3 comprises 15 residues. V lost 2 bases, J lost 3 bases, and 14 bases lay in between.

A word on this clone: Its ends do not fully match the called genes, so a read error is possible. The gene calls are TRBV7-7 and TRBJ2-2, with D perhaps matching TRBD2 (9 bases). CDR1 SSHAT and CDR2 FNYEAQ come from the germline V gene (reference sequence). This CDR3 has 18 residues. The CDR3 sequence is CASSLAGAGTGNTGELFF. The DNA of the CDR3 is TGTGCTAGCAGCTTAGCGGGGGCCGGGACAGGGAACACCGGGGAGCTGTTTTTT.

The V call is TRBV19, the J call TRBJ1-2; no definite D call. V was shortened by 3 bases and J by 0 bases, with 11 bases between the two germline ends. The CDR3 is made up of 15 amino acids. Germline CDR1 is LNHDA and CDR2 is SQIVND (reference sequence). The CDR3 protein is CASSISGEANYGYTF. The CDR3, as DNA: TGTGCCAGTAGTATCTCGGGTGAGGCTAACTATGGCTACACCTTC.

The V call is TRBV19, the J call TRBJ1-1; TRBD1 aligns across 12 bases. After removal of 2 bases from V and 3 bases from J, the junction contained 1 base not matched to a gene. CDR3 length: 15 amino acids. Germline V gene lookup returns CDR1 LNHDA and CDR2 SQIVND (reference sequence). CDR3 sequence (DNA): TGTGCCAGTAGTATAAGGGACAGGGGGCACACTGAAGCTTTCTTT. Its translation: CASSIRDRGHTEAFF.

The chain recombines TRBV5-5 with TRBJ1-5, with unresolved D. CDR1 and CDR2 from the germline V gene are SGHKS and YYEKEE (reference sequence). V lost 2 bases and J 7 bases, leaving 10 bases between the germline ends. The CDR3 consists of 13 residues. The CDR3 protein is CASSFYGGQPQHF. The CDR3 DNA sequence: TGTGCCAGCAGCTTCTACGGAGGCCAGCCCCAGCATTTT.

The J gene is TRBJ2-7, the V gene TRBV11-2; 7 nucleotides line up with TRBD1. Per germline, CDR1 SGHAT and CDR2 FQNNGV. The trim removed 2 bases at V and 7 bases at J, leaving 20 bases unmatched. The CDR3 consists of 18 residues. In DNA, the CDR3 is TGTGCCAGCAGCTTAAATATAATGAGTCAGGGGGTCCCCTTTGAGCAGTACTTC. The encoded protein is CASSLNIMSQGVPFEQYF.

This clone was picked up a small number of times. The chain combines TRBV2 with TRBJ1-1, with D unresolved. Germline values: CDR1 SNHLY, CDR2 FYNNEI. Trimming took off 10 bases at V and 4 bases at J, with 19 bases between the two ends. This CDR3 has 14 residues. The CDR3 DNA follows: TGTGCCACGAGGGTCCTCACGGTGGGCACTGAAGCTTTCTTT. It specifies CATRVLTVGTEAFF.

A few counts support this clone. The gene calls are TRBV6-5 and TRBJ2-3; TRBD1 aligns across 7 bases. The CDR3 consists of 14 residues. V lost 4 bases and J lost 1; bases outside the gene matches: 2. Germline V gives CDR1 MNHEY, CDR2 SVGAGI. The CDR3 DNA sequence: TGTGCCAGCAGTTCAGGGGGAGGCACAGATACGCAGTATTTT. Encoded protein: CASSSGGGTDTQYF.

The J gene is TRBJ2-2, the V gene TRBV7-9; 15 bases align to TRBD2. The CDR3 consists of 18 residues. CDR1 SEHNR and CDR2 FQNEAQ come from the germline V gene (reference sequence). V was clipped by 5 bases and J by 5 bases; unmatched bases: 9. The CDR3 region has the DNA TGTGCCAGCAGCCCCAAGGGACTAGCGGGGGGTCTTACCGGGGAGCTGTTTTTT. Translation gives CASSPKGLAGGLTGELFF.

The rearrangement uses TRBV6-1 and TRBJ1-1; D gene uncertain. V was shortened by 6 bases and J by 5 bases, with 16 bases between the two germline ends. CDR1 and CDR2 (germline): MNHNS, SASEGT. The CDR3 spans 14 residues. CDR3 sequence (DNA): TGTGCCAGCAGCCTTGCCAGGATTCGGACTGAAGCTTTCTTT. This translates into CASSLARIRTEAFF.

V is TRBV29-1 and J is TRBJ2-2; 7 bases are shared with TRBD1. V shed 3 bases and J 2 bases; nucleotides not matched to a gene: 15. The CDR3 consists of 18 residues. Germline V lookup: CDR1 SQVTM, CDR2 ANQGSEA. The CDR3 loop is CSVDLRQGKGQNTGELFF. The CDR3 DNA sequence: TGCAGCGTTGATCTTAGACAGGGTAAGGGTCAAAACACCGGGGAGCTGTTTTTT.

This chain links TRBV28 with TRBJ1-5, with 7 bases identical to TRBD1. The CDR3 contains 17 residues. The V and J ends lost 6 bases and 2 bases, in that order; junction bases with no gene match: 13. Germline V gene sequence: CDR1 MDHEN, CDR2 SYDVKM. The CDR3 bases are TGTGCCAGCAGCCTCCCCCCCCCACAGGGGCGCAATCAGCCCCAGCATTTT. It yields the protein CASSLPPPQGRNQPQHF.

The chain carries TRBV4-2 and TRBJ1-2, with D possibly being TRBD1 (5 bases). Germline V gene sequence: CDR1 LGHNA, CDR2 YNFKEQ. This CDR3 spans 16 amino acids. Trimming shortened V by 0 bases and J by 2 bases, and 13 bases separated the two germline ends. CDR3 loop: CASSQDGQGRNYGYTF. As DNA, the CDR3 is TGTGCCAGCAGCCAAGATGGGCAGGGCAGGAACTATGGCTACACCTTC.

The chain employs TRBV7-8 and TRBJ2-1; D possibly corresponds to TRBD1 (5 bases). In germline, CDR1 is SGHVS, CDR2 FQNEAQ. The V and J ends lost 1 base and 8 bases respectively, with 15 bases between them. The CDR3 is 15 residues long. The CDR3 sequence is CASSLGSGSVYEQFF. CDR3 DNA sequence: TGTGCCAGCAGCTTAGGATCAGGGTCTGTTTATGAGCAGTTCTTC.

This clone has more than one count but fewer than ten. This sequence joins TRBV5-4 and TRBJ1-2, with TRBD1 matching 9 bases. J lost 4 bases, V lost 5 bases, and 12 bases had no gene match. The V gene's germline CDR1 is SGHNT and CDR2 YYREEE (reference sequence). CDR3 length: 16 residues. The CDR3 sequence is CASRSPRDRVGYGYTF. The DNA for the CDR3 is TGTGCCAGCAGATCGCCCCGGGACAGGGTTGGCTATGGCTACACCTTC.

The rearrangement uses TRBV18 and TRBJ1-4; TRBD1 is a possible D gene (6 bases). The germline V and J ends were trimmed by 9 bases and 5 bases, with 16 bases remaining between them. This CDR3 is built from 14 residues. The germline CDR1 and CDR2 sequences are KGHSH and LQKENI. CDR3 sequence reads: CASGQNNGNEKLFF. The CDR3, as DNA: TGTGCCAGTGGACAGAATAACGGGAATGAAAAACTGTTTTTT.

In its sample, this clone was seen a few times. The chain couples TRBV7-3 to TRBJ2-5; 14 bases fit TRBD2. Looked up from germline, CDR1 is SGHTA and CDR2 is FQGTGA. The V and J ends lost 2 bases and 6 bases, in that order; junction bases with no gene match: 11. This CDR3 contains 18 residues. As DNA, the CDR3 is TGTGCCAGCAGCTTAGCCCCCTCGACTAGCGGGGGGGCGAAGACCCAGTACTTC. This codes for CASSLAPSTSGGAKTQYF.

V usage is TRBV5-4 and J usage is TRBJ2-7, with TRBD2 matching 14 bases. The CDR3 spans 15 residues. Germline V lookup: CDR1 SGHNT, CDR2 YYREEE (reference sequence). After removal of 4 bases from V and 5 bases from J, the junction contained 5 bases not matched to a gene. CDR3 DNA: TGTGCCAGCAGCGGGGGGACTAGCGGGAGCCACGAGCAGTACTTC. Protein product: CASSGGTSGSHEQYF. Full variable domain (rest looked up from reference TRBV5-4 and TRBJ2-7): ETGVTQSPTHLIKTRGQQVTLRCSSQSGHNTVSWYQQALGQGPQFIFQYYREEENGRGNFPPRFSGLQFPNYSSELNVNALELDDSALYLCASSGGTSGSHEQYFGPGTRLTVT.

V is TRBV7-3 and J is TRBJ2-3; D is unresolved. CDR1 is SGHTA and CDR2 is FQGTGA in the germline V gene. The CDR3 extends over 13 amino acids. The germline V and J ends were trimmed by 3 bases and 5 bases, with 9 bases remaining between them. This CDR3 reads CASSFSFGDTQYF. DNA of the CDR3: TGTGCCAGCAGCTTTTCATTCGGAGATACGCAGTATTTT. The whole variable domain, filled in from reference TRBV7-3 and TRBJ2-3, reads GAGVSQTPSNKVTEKGKYVELRCDPISGHTALYWYRQSLGQGPEFLIYFQGTGAADDSGLPNDRFFAVRPEGSVSTLKIQRTERGDSAVYLCASSFSFGDTQYFGPGTRLTVL.

The J gene is TRBJ2-7, the V gene TRBV6-5, with TRBD2 matching over 10 bases. V lost 5 bases, J lost 3 bases, and 4 bases stayed unmatched. CDR1 is MNHEY, CDR2 SVGAGI, per germline. CDR3 length: 14 amino acids. The CDR3 coding sequence is TGTGCCAGCAGTCGCGGGACTAGCGTCTACGAGCAGTACTTC. Its protein is CASSRGTSVYEQYF.